The rows below give T cell receptor beta chains drawn from one sample of a study of control samples from healthy donors and cancer patients. The repertoire was sequenced with immunoSEQ multiplex PCR; TCRdb's copy has only in-frame clones and lacks some. The profile shows more than 50,000 clones, 65% to 90% of them singletons. Sequenced: blood. The receptors were sampled from a man aged 35 to 55 in good health. Both conserved end residues are part of each CDR3. A D gene is named only where the DNA matches it firmly. Clone sizes are given selectively: once, few, many, or a class where the clone is expanded.

CDR3 length: 14; D gene: .; V gene: TRBV7-2; J gene: TRBJ1-6; clone size: .; CDR3 DNA: TGTGCCAGCAGATTACAGGGTGGTGGTTCACCCCTCCACTTT; CDR3 protein: CASRLQGGGSPLHF
CDR3 length: 17; D gene: TRBD1; V gene: TRBV5-6; J gene: TRBJ1-1; clone size: once; CDR3 DNA: TGTGCCAGCAGCTTGGAGGGTACAGGCAGGGGGCTAACTGAAGCTTTCTTT; CDR3 protein: CASSLEGTGRGLTEAFF
CDR3 length: 20; D gene: TRBD2; V gene: TRBV19; J gene: TRBJ2-2; clone size: .; CDR3 DNA: TGTGCCAGTAGTGGGGGACCGGGACTAGCGGGGATTACGAACACCGGGGAGCTGTTTTTT; CDR3 protein: CASSGGPGLAGITNTGELFF
CDR3 length: 12; D gene: TRBD1; V gene: TRBV30; J gene: TRBJ2-5; clone size: .; CDR3 DNA: TGTGCCTGGGCACAGGGGCAGGAGACCCAGTACTTC; CDR3 protein: CAWAQGQETQYF
CDR3 length: 14; D gene: .; V gene: TRBV19; J gene: TRBJ1-5; clone size: few; CDR3 DNA: TGTGCCAGTAGTCCAGGGACGGGAACTCAGCCCCAGCATTTT; CDR3 protein: CASSPGTGTQPQHF
CDR3 length: 11; D gene: .; V gene: TRBV30; J gene: TRBJ1-1; clone size: .; CDR3 DNA: TGTGCCTGGAGTATTGACAGAACAGCTTTCTTT; CDR3 protein: CAWSIDRTAFF
CDR3 length: 14; D gene: TRBD1; V gene: TRBV3-1/TRBV3-2; J gene: TRBJ2-7; clone size: .; CDR3 DNA: TGTGCCAGCAGCCAGCGACAGGGACCCCACGAGCAGTACTTC; CDR3 protein: CASSQRQGPHEQYF
CDR3 length: 13; D gene: .; V gene: TRBV5-4; J gene: TRBJ2-2; clone size: once; CDR3 DNA: TGTGCCAGCAGCTCTAGTCGTACCGGGGAGCTGTTTTTT; CDR3 protein: CASSSSRTGELFF
CDR3 length: 13; D gene: .; V gene: TRBV29-1; J gene: TRBJ2-7; clone size: .; CDR3 DNA: TGCAGCGTTGAAGGCTCGAGCTCCTACGAGCAGTACTTC; CDR3 protein: CSVEGSSSYEQYF
CDR3 length: 14; D gene: .; V gene: TRBV5-1; J gene: TRBJ1-1; clone size: .; CDR3 DNA: TGCGCCAGCAGCAATGGACTTGGGGACACTGAAGCTTTCTTT; CDR3 protein: CASSNGLGDTEAFF
CDR3 length: 12; D gene: .; V gene: TRBV5-4; J gene: TRBJ1-2; clone size: few; CDR3 DNA: TGTGCCAGCAGCACAACAGGGTATGGCTACACCTTC; CDR3 protein: CASSTTGYGYTF
CDR3 length: 10; D gene: .; V gene: TRBV12-3/TRBV12-4; J gene: TRBJ2-1; clone size: .; CDR3 DNA: TGTGCCAGCAGTACTAATGAGCAGTTCTTC; CDR3 protein: CASSTNEQFF
CDR3 length: 15; D gene: .; V gene: TRBV7-9; J gene: TRBJ2-1; clone size: .; CDR3 DNA: TGTGCCAGCAGCCCCCAGGGCGGGTTTTACAATGAGCAGTTCTTC; CDR3 protein: CASSPQGGFYNEQFF
CDR3 length: 13; D gene: .; V gene: TRBV2; J gene: TRBJ1-1; clone size: .; CDR3 DNA: TGTGCCAGCAGTCGAGACAGTACCAATGAAGCTTTCTTT; CDR3 protein: CASSRDSTNEAFF
CDR3 length: 19; D gene: TRBD2; V gene: TRBV10-3; J gene: TRBJ2-1; clone size: .; CDR3 DNA: TGTGCCATCAGTGGGGACGGGACTAGCGGGGGGGACGCCTACAATGAGCAGTTCTTC; CDR3 protein: CAISGDGTSGGDAYNEQFF
CDR3 length: 14; D gene: .; V gene: TRBV19; J gene: TRBJ2-5; clone size: .; CDR3 DNA: TGTGCCAGTAGTACGCCCAGGTCTGGGGAGACCCAGTACTTC; CDR3 protein: CASSTPRSGETQYF
CDR3 length: 15; D gene: .; V gene: TRBV18; J gene: TRBJ1-2; clone size: once; CDR3 DNA: TGTGCCAGCTCACCTCAAGAGGACAGCTTCTATGGCTACACCTTC; CDR3 protein: CASSPQEDSFYGYTF
CDR3 length: 12; D gene: .; V gene: TRBV5-6; J gene: TRBJ2-5; clone size: once; CDR3 DNA: TGTGCCAGCAGCCGGACAGTAGAGACCCAGTACTTC; CDR3 protein: CASSRTVETQYF